The 18 T cell receptor beta chains in this list originate from one sample, sequenced in a study of T-cell reconstitution after alpha-beta-depleted transplantation in children. During its preparation, the TCRbeta library received unique molecular identifiers. TCRdb re-called the PCR reads with MiXCR, one entry per CDR3 protein. The top ten clones hold roughly 31% of a sample with about 900,000 distinct CDR3 sequences, less than 30% of them seen once. The sequencing here drew on PBMCs, mostly from graft donor cells, taken 360 days after TCRalphabeta/CD19-depleted stem cell transplant. Every receptor here comes from a boy in the first two years of life who had a stem cell transplant for SCID, so the T cells may come from the graft donor.

This clonotype was counted a few times. The genes are TRBV27 and TRBJ2-7; a weak D match, TRBD1 (6 bases). The CDR3 sequence is 15 residues long. V was trimmed by 5 bases and J by 1 base, leaving 15 bases between them. The germline CDR1 and CDR2 sequences are MNHEY and SMNVEV (reference sequence). The CDR3 loop is CASSPVGGTSYEQYF. DNA for the CDR3: TGTGCCAGCAGTCCCGTTGGGGGCACGTCCTACGAGCAGTACTTC.

The chain carries TRBV7-2 and TRBJ2-2; no firm D call. The CDR3 consists of 14 residues. The germline CDR1 and CDR2 sequences are SGHTA and FQGNSA. Trimming cost V 7 bases and J 0 bases, with 9 bases left between them. CDR3 DNA sequence: TGTGCCAGCACCCTTGGGGCGAACACCGGGGAGCTGTTTTTT. It is translated as CASTLGANTGELFF.

The chain uses TRBV9 and TRBJ2-1, with 8 bases fitting TRBD1. J lost 7 bases, V lost 5 bases, and 11 bases had no gene match. CDR3 size: 15 residues. CDR1 and CDR2 from the germline V gene are SGDLS and YYNGEE. In DNA form, the CDR3 reads TGTGCCAGCAGTTCTACAGGGGGTACGGGGAATGAGCAGTTCTTC. This encodes CASSSTGGTGNEQFF.

This clonotype was found a few times. CDR3 nucleotides: TGTGCCACCCAGGAAAGGGCCGGGGAGCTGTTTTTT. It is translated as CATQERAGELFF. The genes are TRBV27 and TRBJ2-2; unclear D gene. This CDR3 region has 12 residues. Looked up from germline, CDR1 is MNHEY and CDR2 is SMNVEV (reference sequence). Deletions cut 10 bases from V and 6 bases from J, with 12 bases between.

The J gene is TRBJ2-3, the V gene TRBV20-1; TRBD2 matches at 15 bases. The CDR3 has 17 amino acids. Germline V gives CDR1 DFQATT, CDR2 SNEGSKA (reference sequence). V was clipped by 4 bases and J by 7 bases; unmatched bases: 12. The CDR3: CSATPKGLAGGPYTQYF. The DNA of the CDR3 is TGCAGTGCTACTCCCAAAGGACTAGCGGGGGGGCCTTATACGCAGTATTTT.

This clonotype was observed once. The V gene is TRBV7-9, the J gene TRBJ2-3; D possibly corresponds to TRBD2 (6 bases). The CDR3 runs 16 residues. CDR1 is SEHNR and CDR2 is FQNEAQ in the germline V gene (reference sequence). Trimming pared 4 bases from V and 1 base from J, leaving 15 bases between. CDR3 in DNA: TGTGCCAGCAGCTCCTACACTAGCAGAGGCACAGATACGCAGTATTTT. Amino acids: CASSSYTSRGTDTQYF.

This clonotype was counted at least ten times. V and J are TRBV4-1 and TRBJ2-3, with TRBD1 matching 7 bases. Trimming at V came to 4 bases and at J to 2 bases, leaving 3 bases not matched to a gene. The CDR3 is made up of 14 amino acids. In germline, CDR1 is MGHRA, CDR2 YSYEKL. Here the CDR3 DNA reads TGCGCCAGCAGCCTGGGACAGACCACAGATACGCAGTATTTT. It yields the protein CASSLGQTTDTQYF.

The CDR3 region is CSASPQGYSNQPQHF. As DNA, the CDR3 is TGCAGTGCTAGCCCGCAGGGTTATAGCAATCAGCCCCAGCATTTT. The gene calls are TRBV20-1 and TRBJ1-5; TRBD1 is a possible D gene (5 bases). V was cut by 3 bases and J by 0 bases, with 12 bases left in between. Germline V lookup: CDR1 DFQATT, CDR2 SNEGSKA (reference sequence). CDR3 length: 15 amino acids.

As DNA, the CDR3 is TGTGCCAGCAGCTTACGGGTATTCCCCCCCTGGGGCTACACCTTC. This encodes CASSLRVFPPWGYTF. The gene calls are TRBV7-9 and TRBJ1-2; D gene unclear. V was pared by 2 bases and J by 8 bases, with 18 bases between. There are 15 residues in the CDR3. Germline lookup yields CDR1 SEHNR and CDR2 FQNEAQ (reference sequence).

This clonotype has more than one count but fewer than ten. The chain links TRBV5-1 to TRBJ1-1; no clear D gene. The CDR3 extends over 13 amino acids. Trimming left V 3 bases short and J 5 bases short, with 11 bases between. In germline, CDR1 is SGHRS, CDR2 YFSETQ. The CDR3 is CASSSKANTEAFF. The DNA of the CDR3 is TGCGCCAGCAGCTCGAAGGCTAATACTGAAGCTTTCTTT.

The gene calls are TRBV7-9 and TRBJ2-5, with D unclear. V was pared by 2 bases and J by 1 base, with 11 bases between. CDR1 is SEHNR, CDR2 FQNEAQ, per germline (reference sequence). This CDR3 region has 15 residues. CDR3 amino acids: CASSLSLQLQETQYF. The CDR3 nucleotides are TGTGCCAGCAGCTTAAGCCTACAACTCCAAGAGACCCAGTACTTC.

The J gene is TRBJ2-5, the V gene TRBV5-1, with 10 bases that match TRBD1. Germline loops: CDR1 SGHRS, CDR2 YFSETQ. The ends lost 0 bases at V and 5 bases at J; junction bases unmatched: 13. CDR3 size: 18 residues. This CDR3 is CASSLVAGTGVLGETQYF. The CDR3 region has the DNA TGCGCCAGCAGCTTGGTGGCCGGGACAGGGGTCCTGGGGGAGACCCAGTACTTC.

This sequence joins TRBV5-1 and TRBJ2-5; D not resolved. Germline V gives CDR1 SGHRS, CDR2 YFSETQ. V was clipped by 4 bases and J by 4 bases, with 17 bases between them. This CDR3 is built from 15 residues. CDR3: CASSIPTGMRETQYF. The CDR3 nucleotides are TGCGCCAGCAGCATACCTACGGGTATGAGAGAGACCCAGTACTTC.

This chain uses TRBV29-1 with TRBJ2-3; tentatively, D is TRBD2 (6 bases). V gave up 1 base and J gave up 2 bases, with 13 bases separating them. The CDR3 runs to 15 residues. Germline V lookup: CDR1 SQVTM, CDR2 ANQGSEA. This chain's CDR3 is CSVEGGGPHTDTQYF. CDR3 nucleotides: TGCAGCGTTGAAGGGGGAGGTCCCCACACAGATACGCAGTATTTT.

The chain employs TRBV29-1 and TRBJ2-3; D is undetermined. The CDR3 has 11 residues. V gave up 1 base and J gave up 5 bases, with 4 bases separating them. The V gene's germline CDR1 is SQVTM and CDR2 ANQGSEA. The CDR3 DNA sequence: TGCAGCGTTGAAGCCATAGATACGCAGTATTTT. Its translation is CSVEAIDTQYF.

This clonotype occurred a few times. The rearrangement joins TRBV5-1 to TRBJ2-2, with 9 bases identical to TRBD2. V lost 4 bases and J lost 4; bases outside the gene matches: 8. The CDR3 consists of 16 residues. Germline loops: CDR1 SGHRS, CDR2 YFSETQ. The CDR3 coding sequence is TGCGCCAGCAGCCCCTCGGGACTAGCTGTCACCGGGGAGCTGTTTTTT. Translated: CASSPSGLAVTGELFF.

The chain links TRBV7-9 to TRBJ2-7, with D possibly matching TRBD1 (6 bases). Germline V gene sequence: CDR1 SEHNR, CDR2 FQNEAQ (reference sequence). The CDR3 runs to 13 residues. The V end lost 6 bases, the J end lost 5 bases, and 14 bases lay between the germline ends. CDR3 amino acids: CASRKQGLHEQYF. Written as DNA, the CDR3 is TGTGCCAGCAGGAAACAGGGTTTACACGAGCAGTACTTC.

The rearrangement joins TRBV7-8 to TRBJ2-3; D is ambiguous. CDR3 length: 13 amino acids. Between the trimmed V and J ends, which lost 4 bases and 2 bases, there was a span of 7 bases. The germline V gene has CDR1 SGHVS and CDR2 FQNEAQ. DNA for the CDR3: TGTGCCAGCAGCTGGCCGCCCACAGATACGCAGTATTTT. The encoded protein is CASSWPPTDTQYF.